A selection of T cell receptor beta chains follows, all from one sample in a study of blood T cell repertoires in COVID-19. Libraries were prepared by immunoSEQ multiplex PCR; TCRdb keeps only in-frame clonotypes and omits some of them. This repertoire shows fewer than 150,000 clones, about 88% found once; its top ten account for about 5.6%. Sequenced sample: peripheral blood. The receptors stem from a human donor in a cohort sampled during active COVID-19. Each CDR3 is given with its conserved first and last residue. D genes are given only for firm matches. Size tells how often a clone was seen (once, few, many) or the class of an expanded clone, and some rows leave it out.

CDR3 length	clone size	D gene	V gene	J gene	CDR3 protein	CDR3 DNA
16	NA	NA	TRBV5-4	TRBJ1-5	CATLAGGRTSNQPQHF	TGTGCCACCCTTGCGGGGGGCCGTACTAGCAATCAGCCCCAGCATTTT
13	NA	NA	TRBV28	TRBJ2-7	CASSLGSNYEQYF	TGTGCCAGCAGTTTAGGTTCTAACTACGAGCAGTACTTC
14	NA	NA	TRBV19	TRBJ1-2	CASSIRDTSTGYTF	TGTGCCAGTAGTATCCGGGACACTTCCACTGGCTACACCTTC
14	NA	NA	TRBV2	TRBJ2-7	CASSEGQGLVEQYF	TGTGCCAGCAGTGAAGGCCAGGGGCTTGTGGAGCAGTACTTC
17	NA	NA	TRBV11-2	TRBJ2-3	CASSLIGDSEGTDTQYF	TGTGCCAGCAGCTTAATAGGGGACTCCGAGGGCACAGATACGCAGTATTTT
13	NA	TRBD1	TRBV18	TRBJ1-2	CASSSGGNYGYTF	TGTGCCAGCTCTTCAGGGGGAAACTATGGCTACACCTTC
15	NA	TRBD1	TRBV7-9	TRBJ1-2	CASSLADRVNYGYTF	TGTGCCAGCAGCTTAGCAGACAGGGTAAACTATGGCTACACCTTC
15	NA	TRBD1	TRBV5-1	TRBJ2-2	CASSSQGAYTGELFF	TGCGCCAGCAGCTCACAGGGGGCGTACACCGGGGAGCTGTTTTTT
14	NA	TRBD2	TRBV28	TRBJ2-7	CASIRGTSGYEQYF	TGTGCCAGCATAAGGGGGACTAGCGGCTACGAGCAGTACTTC
14	once	NA	TRBV27	TRBJ1-4	CASSGGAANEKLFF	TGTGCCAGCAGTGGAGGAGCCGCAAATGAAAAACTGTTTTTT
16	NA	TRBD2	TRBV6-1	TRBJ2-1	CASSEARTSAVNEQFF	TGTGCCAGCAGTGAAGCGCGGACTAGCGCGGTCAATGAGCAGTTCTTC
15	NA	TRBD2	TRBV7-9	TRBJ2-1	CASSLSGRGVDEQFF	TGTGCCAGCAGCTTATCGGGGCGGGGGGTGGATGAGCAGTTCTTC
15	NA	NA	TRBV7-9	TRBJ2-7	CASSPMDSFFYEQYF	TGTGCCAGCAGCCCAATGGACAGTTTCTTCTACGAGCAGTACTTC
15	NA	NA	TRBV15	TRBJ1-5	CATGASFLSNQPQHF	TGTGCCACCGGAGCTTCCTTCCTTAGCAATCAGCCCCAGCATTTT
16	NA	NA	TRBV7-9	TRBJ1-2	CASSLGLGQTLYGYTF	TGTGCCAGCAGCTTAGGTCTCGGACAGACCCTCTATGGCTACACCTTC
13	NA	TRBD1	TRBV5-6	TRBJ1-4	CASSVTGGEKLFF	TGTGCCAGCAGCGTCACAGGGGGTGAAAAACTGTTTTTT
18	NA	NA	TRBV10-3	TRBJ1-2	CAISEGFVSGVVNYGYTF	TGTGCCATCAGTGAGGGTTTCGTCAGCGGAGTAGTTAACTATGGCTACACCTTC
15	NA	TRBD2	TRBV11-3	TRBJ2-2	CASSFGRELVGELFF	TGTGCCAGCAGCTTCGGGCGGGAGTTGGTCGGGGAGCTGTTTTTT